This T cell receptor beta chain was captured by sequencing in a study of neurological immune-mediated disorders. The CDR3 sequence is 16 residues long. V was clipped by 2 bases and J by 1 base, with 14 bases between them. Germline CDR1 and CDR2: SEHNR and FQNEAQ (reference sequence). Each CDR3 protein gets one entry after TCRdb re-called the 5' RACE reads with MiXCR. The sample shows just under 40,000 distinct CDR3 sequences, roughly 6.9% of them seen only once. Many counts were recorded for this clonotype. The sample comprised CD4+ T cells from blood. The genes are TRBV7-9 and TRBJ1-1, with a weak D call TRBD1 (6 bases). The TCR was taken from a man aged 50 or older in good health. The DNA of the CDR3 is TGTGCCAGCAGCTTATCAGGGGCGACCGCGAACACTGAAGCTTTCTTT. It translates to CASSLSGATANTEAFF.